This T cell receptor beta chain appears in the sequencing data of a study of CD8 T cells in Susac syndrome. With random hexamers, reverse transcription was performed on about 0.5 to 1 ug of RNA. It was immunoSEQ multiplex PCR that amplified TCR beta CDR3 across 54 Vbeta and 13 Jbeta. TCRdb re-derived calls from the immunoSEQ multiplex PCR reads in MiXCR, one entry per CDR3 protein. The table has about 300,000 distinct CDR3 sequences, about 91% seen once; the top ten hold roughly 0.07%. The sequenced target, TCR beta, came from blood CD8+ and CD4+ T cells. Negative magnetic isolation gave CD8+ and CD4+ cells; FACS enriched CD8+ TEMRA. V lost 6 bases and J 2 bases, leaving 19 bases between the germline ends. Germline CDR1 MDHEN, CDR2 SYDVKM. The CDR3 totals 16 residues.

The clonotype comes from a human donor with multiple sclerosis. The J gene is TRBJ2-5, the V gene TRBV28; a weak D match, TRBD1 (5 bases). Sequencing was performed on CD4+ T cells from PBMCs. The CDR3 DNA reads as TGTGCCAGCAGCAGCACTCGACAGAAAGGACAAGAGACCCAGTACTTC. Translating it yields CASSSTRQKGQETQYF.